Listed below are T cell receptor beta chains from one sample, sequenced in a study of beta chain features in type 1 diabetes. TCRdb's copy holds only in-frame clones and misses some; the assay was immunoSEQ multiplex PCR. Altogether around 690,000 clones are present, about an eighth being singletons, with the ten largest covering around 0.12%. The sequencing input was naive CD4+ T cells from blood. The receptors were gathered from a man aged 25-45 years with type 1 diabetes. Both conserved end residues are part of each CDR3. The order of the fields is D gene, V gene, clone size, J gene, CDR3 DNA, CDR3 protein. D genes are given only for firm matches. Size tells how often a clone was seen (once, few, many) or the class of an expanded clone, and some rows leave it out.

>.|TRBV7-2|.|TRBJ2-3
TGTGCCAGCAGCTTGGGCGGGTTGGGAGATACGCAGTATTTT
CASSLGGLGDTQYF
>TRBD1|TRBV6-1|.|TRBJ2-7
TGTGCCAGCAGTGACCGGGACAGTATCTCCTACGAGCAGTACTTC
CASSDRDSISYEQYF
>TRBD1|TRBV13|few|TRBJ1-1
TGTGCCAGCAGCTCCACAACAGGGGTTATGAACACTGAAGCTTTCTTT
CASSSTTGVMNTEAFF
>.|TRBV29-1|few|TRBJ1-5
TGCAGCGTTGAATGGGAGCCCCATCAGCCCCAGCATTTT
CSVEWEPHQPQHF
>.|TRBV7-2|.|TRBJ1-4
TGTGCCAGCAGCTTTAGAGCAACTAATGAAAAACTGTTTTTT
CASSFRATNEKLFF
>TRBD1|TRBV25-1|few|TRBJ2-4
TGTGCCAGCAGTGAAAAGGGACAGGGCACCGGCAAAAACATTCAGTACTTC
CASSEKGQGTGKNIQYF
>.|TRBV13|few|TRBJ1-1
TGTGCCAGCAGCTCCTGGACAGTAACACTGAACAGAGCTTTCTTT
CASSSWTVTLNRAFF
>TRBD1|TRBV29-1|.|TRBJ2-7
TGCAGCGTTTGTGACAGGGCCTCCTACGAGCAGTACTTC
CSVCDRASYEQYF
>TRBD1|TRBV7-2|.|TRBJ2-1
TGTGCCAGCAGCTCACCCACCGGGACAGGCTCCTACAATGAGCAGTTCTTC
CASSSPTGTGSYNEQFF
>.|TRBV4-2|few|TRBJ1-2
TGTGCCAGCAGCCAAGAGCCTGACCGATATTATGGCTACACCTTC
CASSQEPDRYYGYTF
>.|TRBV6-5|few|TRBJ1-1
TGTGCCAGCAGGCAAATAGGAGAGACTGAAGCTTTCTTT
CASRQIGETEAFF
>.|TRBV29-1|few|TRBJ2-1
TGCAGCGCGGGCAAAACTACCAGCTCCTACAATGAGCAGTTCTTC
CSAGKTTSSYNEQFF